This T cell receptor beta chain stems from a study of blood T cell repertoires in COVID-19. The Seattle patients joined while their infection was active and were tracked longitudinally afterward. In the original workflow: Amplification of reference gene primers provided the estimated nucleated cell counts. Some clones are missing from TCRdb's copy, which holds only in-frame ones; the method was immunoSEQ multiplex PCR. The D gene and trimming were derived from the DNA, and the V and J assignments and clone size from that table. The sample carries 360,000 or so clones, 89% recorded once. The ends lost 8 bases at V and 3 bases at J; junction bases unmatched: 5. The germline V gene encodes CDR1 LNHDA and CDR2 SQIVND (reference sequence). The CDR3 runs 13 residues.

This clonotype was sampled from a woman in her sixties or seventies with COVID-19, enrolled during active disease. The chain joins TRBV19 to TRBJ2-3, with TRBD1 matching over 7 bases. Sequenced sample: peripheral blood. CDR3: CASRYRGTDTQYF. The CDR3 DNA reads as TGTGCCAGTCGCTACAGGGGAACAGATACGCAGTATTTT.